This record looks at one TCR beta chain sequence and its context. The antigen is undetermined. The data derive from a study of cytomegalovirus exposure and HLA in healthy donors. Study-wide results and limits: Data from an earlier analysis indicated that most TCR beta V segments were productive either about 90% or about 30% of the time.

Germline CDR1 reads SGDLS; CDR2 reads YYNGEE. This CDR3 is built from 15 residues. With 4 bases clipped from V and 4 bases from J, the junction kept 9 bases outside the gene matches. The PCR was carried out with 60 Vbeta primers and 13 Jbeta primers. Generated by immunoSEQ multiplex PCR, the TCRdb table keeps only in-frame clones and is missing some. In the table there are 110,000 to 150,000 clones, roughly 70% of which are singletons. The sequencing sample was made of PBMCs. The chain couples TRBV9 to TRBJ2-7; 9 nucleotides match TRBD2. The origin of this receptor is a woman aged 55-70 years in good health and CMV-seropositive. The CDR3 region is CASSPRLADSYEQYF. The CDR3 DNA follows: TGTGCCAGCAGCCCTCGACTAGCGGACTCATACGAGCAGTACTTC.